The clone carrying this T cell receptor (beta chain) was counted between two and nine times. Its antigen is undetermined. Via CD45RO/CCR7/CD25/CD127/CD95/CD27, cells of the CD4+ naive, central memory, regulatory and stem cell-like memory subsets were sorted. The sample originates from a study of beta chain features in type 1 diabetes. The study, taken as a whole, reports: For Type 1 diabetes patients, all four CD4+ subsets carried TCRB CDR3s that were moderately but significantly shorter.

The entirety of the isolated RNA underwent reverse transcription, so expressed TCRB transcripts were sequenced. The repertoire was sequenced with immunoSEQ multiplex PCR; TCRdb's copy has only in-frame clones and lacks some. The repertoire holds 300,000 to 400,000 clones, with about a tenth as singletons. CDR1 is LNHNV, CDR2 YYDKDF, per germline (reference sequence). This CDR3 is 14 amino acids long. Trimming removed 5 bases from V and 7 bases from J, with 15 bases in between. Sequences were obtained from central memory CD4+ T cells from blood. The sequence derives from a young man with type 1 diabetes. The chain combines TRBV15 with TRBJ2-4; D is possibly TRBD1 or TRBD2 (5 bases each). CDR3: CATSSFTGGNIQYF. For the CDR3, the DNA is TGTGCCACCAGCTCCTTTACAGGAGGCAACATTCAGTACTTC.